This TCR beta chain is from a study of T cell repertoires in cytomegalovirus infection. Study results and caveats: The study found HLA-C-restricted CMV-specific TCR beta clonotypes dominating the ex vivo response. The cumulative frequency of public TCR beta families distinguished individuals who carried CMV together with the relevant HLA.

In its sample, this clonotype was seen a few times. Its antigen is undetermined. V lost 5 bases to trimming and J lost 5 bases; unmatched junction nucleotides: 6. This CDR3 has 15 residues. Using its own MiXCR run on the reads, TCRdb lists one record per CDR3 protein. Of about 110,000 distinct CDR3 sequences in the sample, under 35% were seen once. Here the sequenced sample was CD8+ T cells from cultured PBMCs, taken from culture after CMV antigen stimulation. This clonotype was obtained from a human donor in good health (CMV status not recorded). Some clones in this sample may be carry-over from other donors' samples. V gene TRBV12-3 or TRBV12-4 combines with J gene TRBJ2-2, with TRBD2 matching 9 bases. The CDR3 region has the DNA TGTGCCAGCAGTCCGGGCGGGGGGGTAACCGGGGAGCTGTTTTTT. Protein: CASSPGGGVTGELFF.